This entry features one T cell receptor beta chain sequence. These data originate in a study of blood T cell repertoires in COVID-19. As processed by the authors: Estimated nucleated cell counts came from reference gene primer amplification. TCRdb's copy holds only in-frame clones and misses some; the assay was immunoSEQ multiplex PCR. V, J and clone size are those of that table, while D and trimming were read from the DNA. Among about 160,000 clones listed, 80% were seen once. Looked up from germline, CDR1 is SGHVS and CDR2 is FNYEAQ. V shed 5 bases and J 8 bases; nucleotides not matched to a gene: 7. The CDR3 has 13 amino acids.

V gene TRBV7-6 combines with J gene TRBJ1-2, with 8 bases matching TRBD1. The receptor's source is a man between 35 and 55 years old who had recovered from COVID-19. Material: PBMCs or T cells enriched from blood (not recorded which). In nucleotides, the CDR3 is TGTGCCAGCAGCCTGGACAGGGTCGGCGGCTACACCTTC. Translated, it gives CASSLDRVGGYTF.